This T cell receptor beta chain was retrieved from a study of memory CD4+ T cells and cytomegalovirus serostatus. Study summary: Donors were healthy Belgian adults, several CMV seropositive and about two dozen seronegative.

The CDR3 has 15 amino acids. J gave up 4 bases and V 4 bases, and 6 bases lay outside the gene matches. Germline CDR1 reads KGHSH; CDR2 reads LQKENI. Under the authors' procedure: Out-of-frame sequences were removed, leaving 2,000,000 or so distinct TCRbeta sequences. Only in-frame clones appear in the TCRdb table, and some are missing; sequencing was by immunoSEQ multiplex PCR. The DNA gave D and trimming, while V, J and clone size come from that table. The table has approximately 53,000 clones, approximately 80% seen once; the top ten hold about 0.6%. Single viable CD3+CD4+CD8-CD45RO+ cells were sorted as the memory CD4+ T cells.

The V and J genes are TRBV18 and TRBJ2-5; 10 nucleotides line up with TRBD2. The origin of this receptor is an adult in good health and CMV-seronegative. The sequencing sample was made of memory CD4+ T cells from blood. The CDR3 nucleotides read TGTGCCAGCTCACGCGAGCGGGGGGGCCTAGAGACCCAGTACTTC. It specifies CASSRERGGLETQYF.